The entry below gives a single T cell receptor beta chain sequence along with its context. This record belongs to a study of blood T cell repertoires in COVID-19. Background on the study: Italy, Spain and the United States were the sources of the convalescent and acute COVID-19 samples. PBMCs, B-cell-depleted T cells, or T cells provided the cDNA or gDNA that made up the material.

Per the germline V gene, CDR1 is MNHEY and CDR2 is SMNVEV (reference sequence). This CDR3 spans 16 amino acids. Trimming cost V 1 base and J 5 bases, with 14 bases left between them. Per the study methods: Nucleated cell number was recorded as an estimate derived from reference gene primer amplification. The method was immunoSEQ multiplex PCR; TCRdb's version includes in-frame clones alone and lacks a portion of them. V, J and clone size are taken as reported in that table, and D and trimming were inferred from the DNA itself. The sample lists roughly 180,000 clones, about 86% occurring once. The TCR was taken from a man between 70 and 80 years old with active or convalescent COVID-19. The V call is TRBV27, the J call TRBJ1-4; D may be TRBD1 (6 bases). The sample taken for sequencing was peripheral blood. The CDR3 sequence: CASSLFLPGVNEKLFF. Here the CDR3 DNA reads TGTGCCAGCAGTTTATTTCTCCCAGGGGTCAATGAAAAACTGTTTTTT.